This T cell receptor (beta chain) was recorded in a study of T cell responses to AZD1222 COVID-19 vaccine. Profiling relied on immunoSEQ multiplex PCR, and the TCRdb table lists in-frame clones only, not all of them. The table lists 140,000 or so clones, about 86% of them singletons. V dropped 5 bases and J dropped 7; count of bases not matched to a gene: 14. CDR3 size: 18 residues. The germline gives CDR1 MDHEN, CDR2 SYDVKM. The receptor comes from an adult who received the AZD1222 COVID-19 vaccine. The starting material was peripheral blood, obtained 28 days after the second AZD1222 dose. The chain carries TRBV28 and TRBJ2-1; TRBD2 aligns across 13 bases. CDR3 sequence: CASSPSGTSGVKWNEQFF. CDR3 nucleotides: TGTGCCAGCAGTCCGTCCGGGACTAGCGGGGTTAAGTGGAATGAGCAGTTCTTC.